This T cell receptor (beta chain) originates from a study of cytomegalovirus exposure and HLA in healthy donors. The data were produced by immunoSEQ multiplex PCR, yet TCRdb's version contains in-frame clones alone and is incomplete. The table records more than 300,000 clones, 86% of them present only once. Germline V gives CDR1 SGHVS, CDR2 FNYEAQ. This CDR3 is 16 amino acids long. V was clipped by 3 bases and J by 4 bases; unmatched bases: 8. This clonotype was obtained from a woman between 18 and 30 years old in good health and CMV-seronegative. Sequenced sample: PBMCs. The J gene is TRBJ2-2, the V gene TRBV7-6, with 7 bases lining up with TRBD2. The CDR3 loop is CASSFQAGRVTGELFF. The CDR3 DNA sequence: TGTGCCAGCAGCTTCCAAGCGGGAAGGGTCACCGGGGAGCTGTTTTTT.